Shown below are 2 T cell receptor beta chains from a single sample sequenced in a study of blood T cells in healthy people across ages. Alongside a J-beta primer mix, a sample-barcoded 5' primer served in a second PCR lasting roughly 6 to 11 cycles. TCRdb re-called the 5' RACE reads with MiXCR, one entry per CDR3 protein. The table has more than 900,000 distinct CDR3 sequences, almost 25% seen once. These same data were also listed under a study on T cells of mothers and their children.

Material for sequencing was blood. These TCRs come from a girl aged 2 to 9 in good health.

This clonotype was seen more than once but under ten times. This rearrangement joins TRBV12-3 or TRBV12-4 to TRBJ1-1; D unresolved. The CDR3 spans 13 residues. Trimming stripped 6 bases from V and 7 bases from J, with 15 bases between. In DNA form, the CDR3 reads TGTGCCAGCAGCCGAGGGAAACGGGATGAAGCTTTCTTT. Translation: CASSRGKRDEAFF.

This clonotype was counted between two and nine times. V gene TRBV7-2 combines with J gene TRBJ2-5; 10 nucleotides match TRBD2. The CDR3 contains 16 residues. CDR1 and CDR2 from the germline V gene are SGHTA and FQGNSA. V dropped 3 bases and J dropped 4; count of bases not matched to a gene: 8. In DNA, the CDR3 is TGTGCCAGCAGCTTCGCGCCAGCGGGAGGGAGAGAGACCCAGTACTTC. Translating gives CASSFAPAGGRETQYF.